These 32 T cell receptor beta chains came from one sample sequenced in a study of blood T cells in healthy people across ages. It was with a sample-barcoded 5' primer and a J-beta primer mix that a second PCR of about 6 to 12 cycles was run. TCRdb reprocessed the 5' RACE reads via MiXCR and lists one record per CDR3 protein. The sample lists some 560,000 distinct CDR3 sequences, about a quarter occurring once. These data were also filed under a second study, of T cells of mothers and their children.

The sample taken for sequencing was blood. The receptors originated from a boy aged 2 to 10 in good health.

This rearrangement joins TRBV7-8 to TRBJ2-1; D possibly corresponds to TRBD2 (6 bases). Trimming left V 5 bases short and J 1 base short, with 18 bases between. Per germline, CDR1 SGHVS and CDR2 FQNEAQ. This CDR3 comprises 17 residues. For the CDR3, the DNA is TGTGCCAGCAGCCCTCGACTAGGTCGAGGGTCCTACAATGAGCAGTTCTTC. It is translated as CASSPRLGRGSYNEQFF.

In this sample, this clonotype turned up a few times. The V and J genes are TRBV5-5 and TRBJ2-5, with TRBD2 identical over 9 bases. Germline CDR1 SGHKS, CDR2 YYEKEE (reference sequence). V shed 1 base and J 2 bases; nucleotides not matched to a gene: 6. This CDR3 contains 16 residues. This CDR3 is CASSLSLAGPQETQYF. The CDR3, as DNA: TGTGCCAGCAGCTTGAGTCTAGCGGGGCCTCAAGAGACCCAGTACTTC.

Concerning this clonotype: This may stem from a read error, because a much larger clone lies one nucleotide away. This chain links TRBV29-1 with TRBJ1-1; maybe TRBD1 (5 bases). The germline V gene encodes CDR1 SQVTM and CDR2 ANQGSEA. Deletions cut 0 bases from V and 10 bases from J, with 15 bases between. CDR3 length equals 13 residues. CDR3 protein: CSVEDRGVPLAFF. In nucleotides, the CDR3 is TGCAGCGTTGAAGATCGGGGGGTGCCTTTAGCTTTCTTT.

This clonotype appeared a few times. This chain connects TRBV5-5 to TRBJ1-2; maybe TRBD1 (6 bases). The CDR3 runs to 14 residues. Trimming pared 0 bases from V and 7 bases from J, leaving 13 bases between. Per germline, CDR1 SGHKS and CDR2 YYEKEE (reference sequence). The CDR3 DNA reads TGTGCCAGCAGCTTGGACCCAGGGGATACTGGCTACACCTTC. Its translation: CASSLDPGDTGYTF. Full variable domain (rest looked up from reference TRBV5-5 and TRBJ1-2): DAGVTQSPTHLIKTRGQQVTLRCSPISGHKSVSWYQQVLGQGPQFIFQYYEKEERGRGNFPDRFSARQFPNYSSELNVNALLLGDSALYLCASSLDPGDTGYTFGSGTRLTVV.

This clonotype has a handful of counts. V is TRBV4-2 and J is TRBJ2-5, with D possibly matching TRBD2 (5 bases). The CDR3 contains 14 residues. V was shortened by 3 bases and J by 0 bases, with 8 bases between the two germline ends. Germline V lookup: CDR1 LGHNA, CDR2 YNFKEQ. The CDR3 DNA sequence: TGTGCCAGCAGCCAGCGGGCGAACCAAGAGACCCAGTACTTC. Translated, it gives CASSQRANQETQYF.

The table lists this clonotype with a few counts. The gene calls are TRBV25-1 and TRBJ2-5, with D tentatively TRBD2 (6 bases). In germline, CDR1 is MGHDK, CDR2 SYGVNS. The length of the CDR3 is 17 residues. V was trimmed by 1 base and J by 3 bases, leaving 18 bases between them. CDR3 loop: CASSESGGALPEETQYF. CDR3 in DNA: TGTGCCAGCAGTGAATCGGGCGGGGCCTTACCCGAAGAGACCCAGTACTTC.

This clonotype was picked up one time. The J gene is TRBJ2-6, the V gene TRBV3-1; either TRBD1 or TRBD2 may supply D (6 bases each). V was clipped by 4 bases and J by 2 bases, with 15 bases between them. CDR1 is LGHDT and CDR2 is YNNKEL in the germline V gene (reference sequence). The CDR3 has 17 residues. The CDR3 here is CASSLKGGRAGANVLTF. CDR3 in DNA: TGTGCCAGCAGCCTCAAGGGGGGTAGGGCTGGGGCCAACGTCCTGACTTTC.

V and J are TRBV5-1 and TRBJ2-5; no definite D call. Germline V lookup: CDR1 SGHRS, CDR2 YFSETQ. The V end was cut by 7 bases, the J end by 1 base, with 8 bases between. The CDR3 loop spans 12 amino acids. The CDR3 spells CASGLIQETQYF. CDR3 nucleotide sequence: TGCGCCAGCGGCCTGATCCAAGAGACCCAGTACTTC.

This clonotype has a handful of counts. The chain is built from TRBV6-5 and TRBJ2-7; weak D call: TRBD1 (5 bases). The CDR3 is 15 amino acids. Looked up from germline, CDR1 is MNHEY and CDR2 is SVGAGI. The V end was cut by 6 bases, the J end by 5 bases, with 20 bases between. CDR3 in amino acids: CASSRASVGQDEQYF. CDR3 DNA sequence: TGTGCCAGCAGCAGAGCGTCGGTGGGGCAAGACGAGCAGTACTTC.

This chain links TRBV29-1 with TRBJ2-5; 7 bases are shared with TRBD1. The tail of the sequence fits TRBJ2-7 better, so the J call may be wrong. The CDR3 consists of 12 residues. Looked up from germline, CDR1 is SQVTM and CDR2 is ANQGSEA. CDR3 in DNA: TGCAGCGCCGGACAGGATTACTACGAGCAGTACTTC. Translation gives CSAGQDYYEQYF.

V and J are TRBV12-3 or TRBV12-4 and TRBJ1-2, with TRBD1 identical over 7 bases. This CDR3 has 16 residues. With V trimmed by 5 bases and J by 6 bases, 15 bases remained unmatched. The CDR3 sequence: CASSTEGQPRGHGYTF. CDR3 coding DNA: TGTGCCAGCAGTACAGAGGGACAGCCAAGGGGCCATGGCTACACCTTC.

V usage is TRBV9 and J usage is TRBJ2-7; D is perhaps TRBD2 (6 bases). CDR1 is SGDLS and CDR2 is YYNGEE in the germline V gene. There are 14 residues in the CDR3. V was shortened by 4 bases and J by 0 bases, with 11 bases between the two germline ends. CDR3 DNA sequence: TGTGCCAGCAGCCGGGACTTAACCTCCTACGAGCAGTACTTC. Amino acid sequence: CASSRDLTSYEQYF.

A note on this clonotype: One end of the junction does not line up with germline, which may come from a read error. This chain connects TRBV3-1 to TRBJ2-4, with 7 bases matching TRBD2. CDR1 is LGHDT and CDR2 is YNNKEL in the germline V gene (reference sequence). This CDR3 region has 13 residues. Here the CDR3 DNA reads TGTGCCAGCAGCCAAGATGGGGGGGACCGGTTCTTCTTC. Its protein product is CASSQDGGDRFFF.

V is TRBV29-1 and J is TRBJ2-5; unclear D gene. CDR1 is SQVTM, CDR2 ANQGSEA, per germline. Between the trimmed V and J ends, which lost 1 base and 5 bases, there was a span of 8 bases. The CDR3 runs to 12 residues. The CDR3 DNA reads as TGCAGCGTTGAAGGTGGTGGTGAGACCCAGTACTTC. Residues: CSVEGGGETQYF.

This chain links TRBV7-9 with TRBJ2-5, with 8 bases matching TRBD2. Trimming took 5 bases from V and 3 from J; bases not matched to a gene: 8. There are 15 residues in the CDR3. Per the germline V gene, CDR1 is SEHNR and CDR2 is FQNEAQ (reference sequence). The CDR3 loop reads CASSVAGGPEETQYF. CDR3 nucleotide sequence: TGTGCCAGCAGCGTCGCGGGGGGTCCGGAAGAGACCCAGTACTTC.

The gene calls are TRBV7-2 and TRBJ2-5, with TRBD2 identical over 7 bases. The CDR3 runs 13 residues. CDR1 SGHTA and CDR2 FQGNSA come from the germline V gene. After removal of 4 bases from V and 4 bases from J, the junction contained 3 bases not matched to a gene. The CDR3 bases are TGTGCCAGCAGCTACTTAGCGGGAGAGACCCAGTACTTC. Its translation is CASSYLAGETQYF.

The chain's CDR3 is CASSDPRQLAKNIQYF. The CDR3 DNA reads TGTGCCAGCAGTGACCCGAGACAGTTAGCCAAAAACATTCAGTACTTC. The genes are TRBV6-4 and TRBJ2-4, with D perhaps TRBD1 (5 bases). The CDR3 runs 16 residues. Germline V CDR1 and CDR2: MRHNA, SNTAGT. Trimming pared 2 bases from V and 0 bases from J, leaving 11 bases between.

This sequence joins TRBV5-8 and TRBJ2-7; 7 positions agree with TRBD1. From germline, CDR1 is SGHTS and CDR2 YDEGEE. The CDR3 is 13 amino acids. Losses at the gene ends were 2 bases for V and 9 bases for J; bases not matched to a gene: 8. The CDR3 spells CASSLQGSYVQYF. The DNA of the CDR3 is TGTGCCAGCAGCTTACAGGGGAGTTATGTGCAGTACTTC.

This chain uses TRBV6-6 with TRBJ1-4; weak D call: TRBD1 (5 bases). Trimming left V 6 bases short and J 5 bases short, with 13 bases between. The CDR3 runs to 14 residues. CDR1 and CDR2 from the germline V gene are MNHNY and SVGAGI (reference sequence). In DNA, the CDR3 is TGTGCCAGCAGACCGGGACCGCGGAATGAAAAACTGTTTTTT. Residues: CASRPGPRNEKLFF.

This clonotype was counted between two and nine times. The V call is TRBV7-2, the J call TRBJ2-2; 7 nucleotides match TRBD1. The germline gives CDR1 SGHTA, CDR2 FQGNSA. The CDR3 extends over 14 amino acids. The CDR3, as DNA: TGTGCTAGCCCGGGACAGCTGAACACCGGGGAGCTGTTTTTT. Translating it yields CASPGQLNTGELFF.

The sample holds a few counts of this clonotype. One end of the junction does not line up with germline, which may come from a read error. The genes are TRBV7-9 and TRBJ2-3, with TRBD1 as a possible D gene (5 bases). The CDR3 contains 17 residues. Germline CDR1 SEHNR, CDR2 FQNEAQ (reference sequence). In DNA form, the CDR3 reads TGTGCCGGCAGCCCCCGAGGCTGGGGCATAAACACAGATACGCAGTATTTT. This sequence encodes CAGSPRGWGINTDTQYF.

The V gene is TRBV2, the J gene TRBJ1-5; 8 bases map to TRBD1. V shed 7 bases and J 3 bases; nucleotides not matched to a gene: 8. CDR1 and CDR2 (germline): SNHLY, FYNNEI. CDR3 length: 15 residues. The CDR3 sequence: CASTRTGQTNQPQHF. CDR3 in DNA: TGTGCCAGCACCCGGACAGGGCAAACCAATCAGCCCCAGCATTTT.

This clonotype was seen only a few times. This sequence joins TRBV5-8 and TRBJ1-1; 11 bases are shared with TRBD1. The V gene's germline CDR1 is SGHTS and CDR2 YDEGEE. CDR3 length equals 13 residues. The V segment lost 8 bases and the J segment 10 bases; nucleotides outside the gene matches: 10. The CDR3 nucleotides are TGTGCCAGGGGACAGGGGGTGATTACGGCAGCTTTCTTT. It translates to CARGQGVITAAFF.

V is TRBV12-3 or TRBV12-4 and J is TRBJ2-5, with TRBD1 matching over 7 bases. The end of the DNA aligns better with TRBJ2-7, so the J call may be wrong. CDR3 length: 14 amino acids. CDR3 DNA sequence: TGTGCCAGCAGCAGGACAGGAACCTCCTACGAGCAGTACTTC. Translated: CASSRTGTSYEQYF.

The CDR3 is CASSPFRAANYGYTF. Written as DNA, the CDR3 is TGTGCCAGCAGCCCGTTCAGGGCTGCTAACTATGGCTACACCTTC. The chain has TRBV11-2 and TRBJ1-2, with D possibly being TRBD1 (5 bases). Germline V gene data show CDR1 as SGHAT and CDR2 as FQNNGV. Trimming stripped 5 bases from V and 0 bases from J, with 13 bases between. This CDR3 comprises 15 residues.

Here the CDR3 reads CSAKGDNEQFF. CDR3 sequence (DNA): TGCAGTGCTAAAGGAGACAATGAGCAGTTCTTC. This chain connects TRBV20-1 to TRBJ2-1; no clear D gene. The CDR3 length is 11 residues. V was clipped by 4 bases and J by 5 bases, with 6 bases between them. Germline V lookup: CDR1 DFQATT, CDR2 SNEGSKA (reference sequence).

The chain has TRBV25-1 and TRBJ1-5; tentatively, D is TRBD1 (5 bases). V was shortened by 0 bases and J by 4 bases, with 7 bases between the two germline ends. CDR1 and CDR2 (germline): MGHDK, SYGVNS. The CDR3 runs 14 residues. CDR3 in amino acids: CASSEYSGNQPQHF. The DNA of the CDR3 is TGTGCCAGCAGTGAATACTCAGGGAATCAGCCCCAGCATTTT.

The chain uses TRBV6-1 and TRBJ2-5; D uncertain. The CDR3 runs 14 residues. The V gene lost 2 bases and the J gene lost 5 bases, with 12 bases spanning the gap. Germline loops: CDR1 MNHNS, CDR2 SASEGT. The CDR3 nucleotides are TGTGCCAGCAGTGAACCTAGAGGTCCGGAGACCCAGTACTTC. Its translation: CASSEPRGPETQYF.

V gene TRBV7-2 combines with J gene TRBJ2-1; 13 positions agree with TRBD2. In germline, CDR1 is SGHTA, CDR2 FQGNSA. CDR3 length: 16 residues. Trimming cost V 1 base and J 7 bases; bases outside gene matches: 4. The CDR3 sequence is CASSLGPGLAGNEQFF. The CDR3 DNA sequence: TGTGCCAGCAGCTTAGGCCCGGGACTAGCGGGGAATGAGCAGTTCTTC.

The chain combines TRBV3-1 with TRBJ1-1; D gene ambiguous. Germline V gives CDR1 LGHDT, CDR2 YNNKEL (reference sequence). CDR3 size: 14 residues. Trimming cost V 1 base and J 2 bases, with 8 bases left between them. The CDR3 DNA reads TGTGCCAGCAGCCAAGTCGGAAGTAACACTGAAGCTTTCTTT. Translated, it gives CASSQVGSNTEAFF. The full variable domain, with the rest looked up from reference TRBV3-1 and TRBJ1-1, is DTAVSQTPKYLVTQMGNDKSIKCEQNLGHDTMYWYKQDSKKFLKIMFSYNNKELIINETVPNRFSPKSPDKAHLNLHINSLELGDSAVYFCASSQVGSNTEAFFGQGTRLTVV.

This clonotype was picked up a small number of times. The genes are TRBV12-5 and TRBJ2-2, with 7 bases that match TRBD1. V was pared by 7 bases and J by 2 bases, with 10 bases of the junction left unmatched. This CDR3 has 16 residues. Germline values: CDR1 LGHNT, CDR2 FRNRAP. CDR3 in DNA: TGTGCTAGTGCCTCCGGGACAGCGCCAAACACCGGGGAGCTGTTTTTT. Translated, it gives CASASGTAPNTGELFF.

The V gene is TRBV27, the J gene TRBJ2-5, with D possibly TRBD1 on 6 matching bases. Per the germline V gene, CDR1 is MNHEY and CDR2 is SMNVEV (reference sequence). The ends were cut back, 2 bases at V and 4 bases at J, with 8 bases in the middle. The CDR3 contains 13 residues. The CDR3 region is CASSLGTSETQYF. The CDR3 region has the DNA TGTGCCAGCAGTTTAGGGACATCAGAGACCCAGTACTTC.